This T cell receptor (beta chain) was identified during a study of cytomegalovirus exposure and HLA in healthy donors. Study results and caveats: The study put 150 or so TCR beta chains on its list as cytomegalovirus-associated. Trimming of TCR beta V- and J-genes showed a link, identified in a later analysis, to a missense DCLRE1C variant. More clonal expansion characterized HLA-associated TCR beta chains than equally common others in a later analysis. The authors considered a cluster of highly shared sequence variants likely to be a sequencing artifact.

Notes on this clone: What it binds is not known.

The V end lost 3 bases, the J end lost 4 bases, and 13 bases lay between the germline ends. The CDR3 runs to 14 residues. Germline CDR1 SGDLS, CDR2 YYNGEE. The PCR was carried out with 60 Vbeta primers and 13 Jbeta primers. The repertoire was sequenced with immunoSEQ multiplex PCR; TCRdb's copy has only in-frame clones and lacks some. The sample shows about 170,000 clones, roughly 78% of them seen only once. The specimen was PBMCs. This receptor was obtained from a woman aged 45-65 years in good health and CMV-seropositive. This chain links TRBV9 with TRBJ2-5, with D possibly matching TRBD1 (6 bases). Here the CDR3 reads CASSGAGTLETQYF. CDR3 DNA: TGTGCCAGCAGCGGAGCCGGGACATTAGAGACCCAGTACTTC.